This entry describes one T cell receptor (beta chain). This entry comes from a study of blood T cell repertoires in COVID-19. The repertoire was sequenced with immunoSEQ multiplex PCR; TCRdb's copy has only in-frame clones and lacks some. This table has 210,000 or so clones, about four fifths appearing once. This receptor was obtained from a woman older than 75 with COVID-19, enrolled during active disease. The material sequenced was peripheral blood.

CDR3 coding DNA: TGTGCCAGCAGCCCCAGACAGATTATCAACTATGGCTACACCTTC. It is translated as CASSPRQIINYGYTF. The chain is built from TRBV3-1 (or the pseudogene TRBV3-2) and TRBJ1-2; D perhaps matches TRBD1 (5 bases). The germline gives CDR1 LGHDT, CDR2 YNNKEL (reference sequence). The CDR3 is 15 residues long. V dropped 4 bases and J dropped 2 bases, with 14 bases sitting between them.